In its sample, the clone carrying this T cell receptor (beta chain) was seen once. Its target is unknown. This sample was taken from a study of human thymus T cells. General study points: In unrelated individuals, thymic repertoires overlapped highly, according to related research. What appeared biased in thymic and blood repertoires was the usage of V and J genes.

Only in-frame clones appear in the TCRdb table, and some are missing; sequencing was by immunoSEQ multiplex PCR. The sample yields about 78,000 clones, around 96% seen once. Germline assignment: CDR1 SGHVS and CDR2 FQNEAQ. The V end was cut by 4 bases, the J end by 2 bases, with 12 bases between. The CDR3 spans 14 residues. The thymus was resected at corrective cardiac surgery. Healthy Finnish infants undergoing corrective surgery for congenital heart defects were used as donors. What was sequenced was thymus tissue. The sequence came from a boy younger than two with a congenital heart defect but otherwise immunologically healthy. The chain carries TRBV7-8 and TRBJ2-7; D tentatively reads TRBD1 or TRBD2 (5 bases each). The CDR3: CASSSGQEPYEQYF. The CDR3 DNA sequence: TGTGCCAGCAGCTCGGGGCAGGAGCCCTACGAGCAGTACTTC.